One and the same sample provided the 21 T cell receptor beta chains below, sequenced in a study of blood T cells in healthy people across ages. Using a J-beta primer mix together with a sample-barcoded 5' primer, a second PCR was run for about 7 to 12 cycles. TCRdb called the 5' RACE reads again in MiXCR, with one record for every CDR3 protein. The sample consists of approximately 800,000 distinct CDR3 sequences, more than 55% of them appearing once. Material for sequencing was blood. The source of these receptors is a man aged 40-55 years in good health.

The CDR3 DNA is TGTGCCAGCAGTTCCATACCCCGAGAGGTCACAGATACGCAGTATTTT. Its protein product is CASSSIPREVTDTQYF. The rearrangement joins TRBV27 to TRBJ2-3, with D unresolved. The CDR3 contains 16 residues. CDR1 is MNHEY and CDR2 is SMNVEV in the germline V gene (reference sequence). The germline V and J ends were trimmed by 4 bases and 2 bases, with 16 bases remaining between them.

This chain links TRBV4-3 with TRBJ2-1, with 10 nucleotides matching TRBD2. The V segment lost 5 bases and the J segment 2 bases; nucleotides outside the gene matches: 9. This CDR3 spans 17 amino acids. The germline V gene has CDR1 LGHNA and CDR2 YSLEER. The DNA for the CDR3 is TGCGCCAGCAGCGATTCCCTAGCGGGAGCCACCTACAATGAGCAGTTCTTC. This gives the protein CASSDSLAGATYNEQFF.

In its sample, this clonotype was seen many times. The rearrangement joins TRBV20-1 to TRBJ1-5, with D tentatively TRBD1 (5 bases). Germline V lookup: CDR1 DFQATT, CDR2 SNEGSKA (reference sequence). The CDR3 totals 15 residues. V lost 0 bases and J lost 6, with 15 bases in between. The DNA of the CDR3 is TGCAGTGCTAGAGAACGTGGCAGGGTTAGTCAGCCCCAGCATTTT. Residues: CSARERGRVSQPQHF.

The chain has TRBV9 and TRBJ1-2; 7 nucleotides align to TRBD1. Trimming at V came to 3 bases and at J to 0 bases, leaving 8 bases not matched to a gene. Germline CDR1 and CDR2: SGDLS and YYNGEE. CDR3 size: 16 residues. This CDR3 is CASSGRTGRANYGYTF. The CDR3 nucleotides are TGTGCCAGCAGCGGACGGACAGGCCGAGCTAACTATGGCTACACCTTC.

This clonotype has just a few counts. The rearrangement uses TRBV20-1 and TRBJ2-7; 10 nucleotides agree with TRBD2. J was trimmed by 4 bases and V by 0 bases; bases with no gene match: 15. Per germline, CDR1 DFQATT and CDR2 SNEGSKA (reference sequence). This CDR3 is 18 amino acids long. The CDR3 protein is CSARDGAGKLAGKYEQYF. The CDR3 bases are TGCAGTGCTAGAGATGGGGCAGGGAAACTAGCGGGGAAATACGAGCAGTACTTC.

The genes are TRBV7-2 and TRBJ2-3; D may match TRBD1 or TRBD2 (5 bases each). Germline V gives CDR1 SGHTA, CDR2 FQGNSA. CDR3 length: 15 residues. The V and J ends lost 1 base and 5 bases respectively, with 13 bases between them. CDR3 loop: CASSLDGAGGDTQYF. The CDR3 DNA reads TGTGCCAGCAGCTTAGACGGGGCAGGAGGAGATACGCAGTATTTT.

In this sample, this clonotype turned up a few times. The chain uses TRBV6-2 or TRBV6-3 and TRBJ2-3; perhaps TRBD2 as D (6 bases). Trimming removed 5 bases from V and 7 bases from J, with 13 bases in between. CDR1 is MNHEY, CDR2 SVGEGT, per germline. The CDR3 extends over 13 amino acids. CDR3 amino acids: CASSPLSGNTQYF. The CDR3 DNA follows: TGTGCCAGCAGTCCTCTTAGCGGTAATACGCAGTATTTT.

This chain joins TRBV4-2 and TRBJ2-7; 9 bases are shared with TRBD2. The V gene's germline CDR1 is LGHNA and CDR2 YNFKEQ. The CDR3 has 15 amino acids. V trimming: 0 bases; J trimming: 6 bases; junction bases outside the gene matches: 6. The CDR3 coding sequence is TGTGCCAGCAGCCAAGAATTAGCGGGAGCAAGCGAGCAGTACTTC. Protein product: CASSQELAGASEQYF.

This clonotype was picked up one time. This chain uses TRBV3-1 with TRBJ2-5; D is uncertain. This CDR3 is 14 amino acids long. The germline V gene encodes CDR1 LGHDT and CDR2 YNNKEL (reference sequence). V was pared by 4 bases and J by 1 base, with 10 bases between. CDR3 in amino acids: CASSPYKTQETQYF. DNA for the CDR3: TGTGCCAGCAGCCCCTATAAAACCCAAGAGACCCAGTACTTC.

The gene calls are TRBV15 and TRBJ2-3; 9 bases align to TRBD1. This CDR3 spans 16 amino acids. With 1 base clipped from V and 2 bases from J, the junction kept 4 bases outside the gene matches. Germline CDR1 reads LNHNV; CDR2 reads YYDKDF (reference sequence). The CDR3 bases are TGTGCCACCAGCAGAGCCGGGACAGGGCTCACAGATACGCAGTATTTT. This encodes CATSRAGTGLTDTQYF.

This chain joins TRBV5-6 and TRBJ2-3; D might be TRBD1 (5 bases). V lost 4 bases and J 7 bases, leaving 10 bases between the germline ends. Per germline, CDR1 SGHDT and CDR2 YYEEEE. The CDR3 covers 12 residues. The CDR3 loop reads CASSPDKYTQYF. The CDR3 nucleotides read TGTGCCAGCAGCCCGGACAAATATACGCAGTATTTT.

The genes are TRBV11-3 and TRBJ2-1; D is uncertain. CDR1 is SGHNT and CDR2 is YENEEA in the germline V gene. CDR3 size: 12 residues. Trimming took off 3 bases at V and 5 bases at J, with 5 bases between the two ends. The CDR3, as DNA: TGTGCCAGCAGCTTGCTCCACAATGAGCAGTTCTTC. Translated, it gives CASSLLHNEQFF.

V gene TRBV4-3 combines with J gene TRBJ2-4; 8 nucleotides align to TRBD1. The end of the DNA is better explained by TRBJ2-7, so the J call may be wrong. Per the germline V gene, CDR1 is LGHNA and CDR2 is YSLEER. The CDR3 runs 12 residues. For the CDR3, the DNA is TGCGTCGCGGGGACAGGCTCCTACGAGCAGTACTTC. This translates into CVAGTGSYEQYF.

This chain uses TRBV9 with TRBJ2-4; the match to TRBD1 covers 11 bases. Germline loops: CDR1 SGDLS, CDR2 YYNGEE. The CDR3 loop spans 13 amino acids. V dropped 9 bases and J dropped 8; count of bases not matched to a gene: 7. This CDR3 is CATGTGGSDIQYF. The CDR3 coding sequence is TGTGCCACCGGGACAGGGGGGAGCGACATTCAGTACTTC.

V gene TRBV3-1 combines with J gene TRBJ1-5; possibly TRBD1 for D (5 bases). CDR3 length equals 13 residues. V was pared by 2 bases and J by 5 bases, with 7 bases between. Germline V gene lookup returns CDR1 LGHDT and CDR2 YNNKEL (reference sequence). CDR3 sequence (DNA): TGTGCCAGCAGCCAACTAGGGGATCAGCCCCAGCATTTT. Amino acids: CASSQLGDQPQHF.

This clonotype came up a few times. The J gene is TRBJ2-7, the V gene TRBV15; TRBD1 is a possible D gene (6 bases). TRBJ2-5 explains the end of the DNA better; the J call may be wrong. Per the germline V gene, CDR1 is LNHNV and CDR2 is YYDKDF (reference sequence). The CDR3 loop spans 18 amino acids. As DNA, the CDR3 is TGTGCCACCAGCAGATCAACCGACTACAGGGCCCAGGGAGAGACCCAGTACTTC. Translation: CATSRSTDYRAQGETQYF.

The chain recombines TRBV12-3 or TRBV12-4 with TRBJ1-6; D may be TRBD1 (5 bases). V was trimmed by 5 bases and J by 0 bases, leaving 17 bases between them. CDR3 size: 18 residues. Written as DNA, the CDR3 is TGTGCCAGCAGTCTAACCCTCTCCCAGGGCTCCTATAATTCACCCCTCCACTTT. Translating gives CASSLTLSQGSYNSPLHF.

The chain links TRBV9 to TRBJ2-1; 10 bases map to TRBD1. The V gene's germline CDR1 is SGDLS and CDR2 YYNGEE. The CDR3 is 15 amino acids. After removal of 2 bases from V and 8 bases from J, the junction contained 7 bases not matched to a gene. CDR3 amino acids: CASSVGTGEVYEQFF. The DNA of the CDR3 is TGTGCCAGCAGCGTCGGGACAGGGGAGGTTTATGAGCAGTTCTTC.

The V gene is TRBV29-1, the J gene TRBJ2-7; perhaps TRBD2 as D (5 bases). V lost 4 bases and J lost 5, with 18 bases in between. CDR3 length equals 14 residues. Germline assignment: CDR1 SQVTM and CDR2 ANQGSEA. The CDR3 protein is CSVGIAGEGHEQYF. CDR3 bases: TGCAGCGTTGGGATTGCAGGAGAGGGCCACGAGCAGTACTTC.

This clonotype occurred once. This chain links TRBV27 with TRBJ2-7; TRBD2 aligns across 10 bases. CDR1 is MNHEY, CDR2 SMNVEV, per germline (reference sequence). The CDR3 has 16 amino acids. V was clipped by 5 bases and J by 0 bases; unmatched bases: 7. The CDR3 loop is CASSPRTSGFSYEQYF. The CDR3 DNA reads as TGTGCCAGCAGTCCTAGGACTAGCGGATTCTCCTACGAGCAGTACTTC.

The V and J genes are TRBV29-1 and TRBJ2-5; 14 nucleotides line up with TRBD2. The J segment lost 2 bases and the V segment lost 4 bases, leaving 6 bases of the junction unmatched. CDR3 size: 16 residues. The germline CDR1 and CDR2 sequences are SQVTM and ANQGSEA. The CDR3 DNA sequence: TGCAGCGTTGCGTCCTGGACTAGCGGGGGGCAAGAGACCCAGTACTTC. Amino acids: CSVASWTSGGQETQYF.